One TCR beta chain is described in this entry. No cognate antigen has been identified for it. Per-base qualities were not stored, and no clone one base away is much larger. A fixed 350 ng of DNA was loaded for every bulk PBMC sample. TCR beta CDR3 sequences were amplified from genomic DNA using the immunoSEQ TCRb Assay kit according to manufacturer instructions. The KAPA Library Quantification Kit for Illumina platforms was used to quantify the pooled libraries by qPCR. Sequencing of the pooled libraries was done on an Illumina NextSeq 500, with clustering at roughly 0.6-1.2 pM. On the authors' methods: TCR data were analyzed using immunoSEQ ANALYZER and the R LymphoSeq package. A rearrangement efficiency score was calculated as productive divided by the sum of productive and non-productive CDR3 sequences. Within each patient, timepoints were compared pairwise for clonality, measured with the Gini coefficient, and for diversity, measured with the Renyi index at alpha=1. Clonal relatedness, based on an edit distance of 3, and repertoire similarity, based on the Bhattacharyya coefficient, were both computed in LymphoSeq. Linear discriminant analysis on week-3 changes in clonality and diversity was built with the R MASS and caret packages to classify response. Drawn from immuneACCESS, this table holds only the in-frame rearrangements with V and J called that TCRdb kept. Clones are partly lost; checked studies trace under half to an unresolved V gene and leave the rest unexplained. The V and J calls and clone size are taken from that table; D and trimming were inferred from the DNA. The sample table contains 7,000 to 8,500 clones; only one count was recorded for 70% to 90% of them. The ten largest clonotypes hold about 2.5% of the sample.

The record originates from a study of blood T cell dynamics during melanoma immunotherapy (dated by TCRdb to the early 2020s). Broadly, across the study: Patients had metastatic melanoma and received first-line pembrolizumab or nivolumab plus ipilimumab as standard of care in the United Kingdom. To find early correlates of response, peripheral T cell receptor repertoires were profiled in metastatic melanoma patients before and after one cycle of checkpoint inhibitor therapy. Consecutive patients formed a training cohort, and a further independent group of patients from the same centre was pooled into an external validation set.

Points the paper makes about the study in general: The relatively small sample size was acknowledged as a potential limitation on generalization of the results. The study was unable to establish whether the T cell clones driving the repertoire changes were melanoma-specific or instead reflected general immune activation. Patients who later achieved disease control showed a bifurcated PBMC repertoire reorganization at W3, with increased clonality or increased diversity, unlike progressors.

The CDR3 sequence holds 14 residues, the cysteine and phenylalanine included. Only the CDR3 DNA stays, 42 bases, in frame from base 1. Per the germline V gene, SQVTM is the CDR1 and ANQGSEA is the CDR2. Germline trimming: 7 bases from V, 0 bases from J; junction bases outside gene matches: 7. According to the study, the label for this sample's time point signals: week 3, after first cycle of checkpoint inhibitor. Blood was sampled before treatment (T0) and at week 3 (W3), after the first cycle of checkpoint blockade. Except for two patients with rapid clinical progression, response was assessed 12 weeks after the first infusion by RECIST 1.1; disease control meant complete response, partial response or stable disease. Any patient who had received prior systemic cancer treatment, was on concomitant immunosuppressant therapy or had synchronous other active malignancies was excluded. To track both circulating cells and T cell turnover, TCR beta was sequenced from bulk PBMC as well as from plasma cell-free DNA. Lymphoprep and SepMate tubes were used to isolate PBMC from blood, and red cell lysis was then performed. DNA from PBMC and sorted T cell subsets was extracted with QIAamp DNA Blood Mini kits.

In this chain, TRBV29-1 is recombined with TRBJ2-7, and 9 junctional nucleotides match TRBD1. The sequence was collected from a human donor with melanoma. Here the sequenced sample was blood, taken from a patient treated with checkpoint blockade. The sequenced DNA is TGCAGCGGGACCGGGACAGGGAGCTCCTACGAGCAGTACTTC. Translation gives CSGTGTGSSYEQYF.